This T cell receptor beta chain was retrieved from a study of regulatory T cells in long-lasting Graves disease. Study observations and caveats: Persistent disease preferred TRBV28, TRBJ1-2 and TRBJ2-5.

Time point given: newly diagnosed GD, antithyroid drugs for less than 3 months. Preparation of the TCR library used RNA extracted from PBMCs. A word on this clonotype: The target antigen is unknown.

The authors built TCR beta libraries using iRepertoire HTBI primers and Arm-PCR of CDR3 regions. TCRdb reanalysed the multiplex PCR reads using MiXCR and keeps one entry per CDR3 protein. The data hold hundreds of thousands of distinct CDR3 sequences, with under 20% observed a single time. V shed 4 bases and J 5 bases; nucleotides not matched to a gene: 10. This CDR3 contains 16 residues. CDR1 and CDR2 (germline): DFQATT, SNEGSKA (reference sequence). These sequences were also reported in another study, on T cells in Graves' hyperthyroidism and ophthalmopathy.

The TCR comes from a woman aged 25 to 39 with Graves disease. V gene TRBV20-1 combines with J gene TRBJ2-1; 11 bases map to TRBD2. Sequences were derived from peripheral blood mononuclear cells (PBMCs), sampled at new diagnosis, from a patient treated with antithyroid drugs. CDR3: CSATSGRTHQHNEQFF. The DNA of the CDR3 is TGCAGTGCTACTAGCGGGAGGACCCATCAACACAATGAGCAGTTCTTC.